This T cell receptor (beta chain) appears in the sequencing data of a study of blood T cells in healthy people across ages. Study findings and constraints: Estimates based on one million T cells were treated as lower bounds.

Worth noting for this clonotype: Its cognate antigen is unknown.

A second PCR, run for about 6 to 12 cycles, used a sample-barcoded 5' primer plus a J-beta primer mix. Each cDNA molecule received a tag from a template-switch adaptor that had 12 random nucleotides. TCRdb re-derived calls from the 5' RACE reads in MiXCR, one entry per CDR3 protein. The data contain about 1.4 million distinct CDR3 sequences, approximately 60% of them singletons. This CDR3 comprises 17 residues. Germline V gives CDR1 SGHTA, CDR2 FQGNSA. Trimming left V 4 bases short and J 0 bases short, with 13 bases between. The sequence derives from a man younger than 30 in good health. The chain joins TRBV7-2 to TRBJ2-6; possibly TRBD1 or TRBD2 for D (5 bases each). Sequenced sample: blood. CDR3 nucleotide sequence: TGTGCCAGCAGCTCGGAACGGGGCTACTCTGGGGCCAACGTCCTGACTTTC. Translating gives CASSSERGYSGANVLTF.